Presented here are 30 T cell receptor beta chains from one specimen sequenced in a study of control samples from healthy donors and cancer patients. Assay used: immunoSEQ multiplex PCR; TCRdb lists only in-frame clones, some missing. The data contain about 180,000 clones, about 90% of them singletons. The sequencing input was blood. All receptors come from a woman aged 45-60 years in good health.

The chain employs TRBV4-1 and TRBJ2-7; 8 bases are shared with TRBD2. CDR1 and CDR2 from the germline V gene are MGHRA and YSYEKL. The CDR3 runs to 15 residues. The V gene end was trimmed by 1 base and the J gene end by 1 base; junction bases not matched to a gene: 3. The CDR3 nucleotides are TGCGCCAGCAGCCAAGTCGTAGCGGGATCCTACGAGCAGTACTTC. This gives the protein CASSQVVAGSYEQYF.

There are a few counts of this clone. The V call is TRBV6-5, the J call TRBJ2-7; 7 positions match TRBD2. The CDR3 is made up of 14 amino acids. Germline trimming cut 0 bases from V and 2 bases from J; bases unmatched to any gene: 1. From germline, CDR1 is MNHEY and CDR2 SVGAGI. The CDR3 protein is CASSYSRGAYEQYF. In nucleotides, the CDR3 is TGTGCCAGCAGTTACTCCCGGGGGGCCTACGAGCAGTACTTC.

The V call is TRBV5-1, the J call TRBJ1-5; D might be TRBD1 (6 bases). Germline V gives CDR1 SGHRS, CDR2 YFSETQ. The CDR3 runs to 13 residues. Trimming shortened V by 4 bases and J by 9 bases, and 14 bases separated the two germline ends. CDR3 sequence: CASSQTGKLPQHF. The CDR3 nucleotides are TGCGCCAGCAGCCAGACAGGAAAGTTGCCCCAGCATTTT. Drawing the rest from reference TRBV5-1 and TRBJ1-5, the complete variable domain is KAGVTQTPRYLIKTRGQQVTLSCSPISGHRSVSWYQQTPGQGLQFLFEYFSETQRNKGNFPGRFSGRQFSNSRSEMNVSTLELGDSALYLCASSQTGKLPQHFGDGTRLSIL.

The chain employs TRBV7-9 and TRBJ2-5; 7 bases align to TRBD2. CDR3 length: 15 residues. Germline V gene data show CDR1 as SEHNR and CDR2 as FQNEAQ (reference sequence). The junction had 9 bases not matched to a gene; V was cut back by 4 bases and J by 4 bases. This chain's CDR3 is CASSSRGGSAETQYF. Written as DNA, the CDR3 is TGTGCCAGCAGCTCGCGGGGCGGGAGTGCAGAGACCCAGTACTTC.

The DNA of the CDR3 is TGTGCCAGCAGCCAAGTGGGGGGCGAAAAACTGTTTTTT. Protein: CASSQVGGEKLFF. V is TRBV12-3 or TRBV12-4 and J is TRBJ1-4, with D maybe TRBD1 (6 bases). The CDR3 consists of 13 residues. V was clipped by 6 bases and J by 8 bases, with 13 bases between them.

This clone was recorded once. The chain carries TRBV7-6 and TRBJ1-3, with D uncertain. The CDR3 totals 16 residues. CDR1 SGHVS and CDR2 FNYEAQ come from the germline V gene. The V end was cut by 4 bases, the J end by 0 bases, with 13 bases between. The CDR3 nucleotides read TGTGCCAGCAGCTCCAGGCTTAGCAGCTCTGGAAACACCATATATTTT. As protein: CASSSRLSSSGNTIYF.

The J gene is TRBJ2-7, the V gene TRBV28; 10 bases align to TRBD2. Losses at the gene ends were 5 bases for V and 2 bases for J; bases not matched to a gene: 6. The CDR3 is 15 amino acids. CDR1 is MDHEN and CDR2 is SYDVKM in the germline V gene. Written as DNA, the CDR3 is TGTGCCAGCAGTAAATCCGGGACTAGCGCCTACGAGCAGTACTTC. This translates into CASSKSGTSAYEQYF.

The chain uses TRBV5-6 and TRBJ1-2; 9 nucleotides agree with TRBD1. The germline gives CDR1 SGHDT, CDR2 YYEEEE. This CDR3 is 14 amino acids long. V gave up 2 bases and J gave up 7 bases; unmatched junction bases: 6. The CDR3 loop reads CASSFDRGFGGYTF. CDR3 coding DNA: TGTGCCAGCAGCTTTGACAGGGGGTTTGGTGGCTACACCTTC.

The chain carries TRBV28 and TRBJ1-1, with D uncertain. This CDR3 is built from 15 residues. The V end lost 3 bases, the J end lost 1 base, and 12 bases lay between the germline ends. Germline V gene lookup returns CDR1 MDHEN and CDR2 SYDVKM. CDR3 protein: CASSLSGIGNTEAFF. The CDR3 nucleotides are TGTGCCAGCAGTTTGTCTGGGATTGGGAACACTGAAGCTTTCTTT. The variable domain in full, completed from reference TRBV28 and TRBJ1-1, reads DVKVTQSSRYLVKRTGEKVFLECVQDMDHENMFWYRQDPGLGLRLIYFSYDVKMKEKGDIPEGYSVSREKKERFSLILESASTNQTSMYLCASSLSGIGNTEAFFGQGTRLTVV.

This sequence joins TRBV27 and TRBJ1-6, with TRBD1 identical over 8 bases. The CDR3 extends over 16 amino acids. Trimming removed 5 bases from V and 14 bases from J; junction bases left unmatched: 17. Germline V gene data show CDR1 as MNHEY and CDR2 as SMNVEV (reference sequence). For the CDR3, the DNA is TGTGCCAGCAGTCCCTCCTACAGGGGGGTTGGTATAACCCTCCACTTT. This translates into CASSPSYRGVGITLHF.

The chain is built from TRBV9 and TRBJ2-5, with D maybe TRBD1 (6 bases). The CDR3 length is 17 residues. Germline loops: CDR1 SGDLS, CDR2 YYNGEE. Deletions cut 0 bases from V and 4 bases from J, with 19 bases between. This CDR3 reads CASSVGPQTGHPETQYF. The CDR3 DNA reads TGTGCCAGCAGCGTAGGGCCCCAAACAGGGCATCCAGAGACCCAGTACTTC.

CDR3 in DNA: TGCGCCAGCAGCCAAGGGTCCAGGTACGAGCAGTACTTC. It yields the protein CASSQGSRYEQYF. The chain joins TRBV4-1 to TRBJ2-7; no reliable D call. Trimming took off 1 base at V and 4 bases at J, with 8 bases between the two ends. Germline CDR1 is MGHRA and CDR2 is YSYEKL. The length of the CDR3 is 13 residues.

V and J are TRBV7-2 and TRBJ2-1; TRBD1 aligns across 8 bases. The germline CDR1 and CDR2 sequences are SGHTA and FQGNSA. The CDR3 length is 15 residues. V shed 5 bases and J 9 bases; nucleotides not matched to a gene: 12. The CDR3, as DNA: TGTGCCAGCAGCCTATGGGGGACAGGCCTGAGTGAGCAGTTCTTC. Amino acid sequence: CASSLWGTGLSEQFF.

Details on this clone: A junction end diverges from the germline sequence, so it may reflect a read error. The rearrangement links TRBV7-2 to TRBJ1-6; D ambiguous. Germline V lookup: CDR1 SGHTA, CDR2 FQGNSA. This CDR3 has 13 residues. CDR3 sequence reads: CASSQRWDSPLHF. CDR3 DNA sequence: TGTGCCAGCAGCCAACGGTGGGATTCGCCCCTCCACTTT.

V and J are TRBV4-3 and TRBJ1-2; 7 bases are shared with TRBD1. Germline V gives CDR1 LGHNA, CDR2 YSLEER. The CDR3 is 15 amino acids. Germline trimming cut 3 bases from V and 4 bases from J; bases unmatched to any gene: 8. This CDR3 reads CASSHPGRGVYGYTF. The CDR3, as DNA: TGCGCCAGCAGCCACCCCGGCAGGGGGGTCTATGGCTACACCTTC.

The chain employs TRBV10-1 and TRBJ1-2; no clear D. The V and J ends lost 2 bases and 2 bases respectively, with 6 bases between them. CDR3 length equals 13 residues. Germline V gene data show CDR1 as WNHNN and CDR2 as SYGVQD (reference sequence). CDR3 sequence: CASSEELNYGYTF. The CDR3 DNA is TGCGCCAGCAGTGAGGAGTTGAACTATGGCTACACCTTC.

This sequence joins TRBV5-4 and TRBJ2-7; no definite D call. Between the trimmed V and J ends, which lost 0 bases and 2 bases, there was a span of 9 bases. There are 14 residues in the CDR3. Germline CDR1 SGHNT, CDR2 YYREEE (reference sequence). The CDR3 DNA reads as TGTGCCAGCAGCTTGGCGGACGGAACCTACGAGCAGTACTTC. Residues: CASSLADGTYEQYF.

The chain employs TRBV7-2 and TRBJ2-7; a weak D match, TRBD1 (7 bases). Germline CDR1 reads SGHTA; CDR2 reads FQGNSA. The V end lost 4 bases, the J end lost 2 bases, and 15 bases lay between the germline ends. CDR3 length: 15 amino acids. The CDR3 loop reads CASSSRQGGTYEQYF. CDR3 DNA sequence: TGTGCCAGCAGCTCTCGACAGGGAGGAACCTACGAGCAGTACTTC.

The CDR3 DNA reads TGTGCCAGCAGTCCCACCGGGACAGCCTACGAGCAGTACTTC. It translates to CASSPTGTAYEQYF. V is TRBV28 and J is TRBJ2-7; TRBD1 matches 7 bases. This CDR3 contains 14 residues. Germline CDR1 and CDR2: MDHEN and SYDVKM. Unmatched junction bases numbered 6, after V lost 5 bases and J lost 2 bases.

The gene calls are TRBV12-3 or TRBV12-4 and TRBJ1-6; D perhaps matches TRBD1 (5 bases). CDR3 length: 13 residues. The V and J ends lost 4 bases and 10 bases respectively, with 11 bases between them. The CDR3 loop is CASSSRDGSPLHF. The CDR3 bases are TGTGCCAGCAGTTCCAGGGATGGGTCACCCCTCCACTTT.

The CDR3 nucleotides read TGCGCCAGCAGCCAAGATATGCCTAGCGGGAGGAGGTACGAGCAGTACTTC. As protein: CASSQDMPSGRRYEQYF. The V call is TRBV4-3, the J call TRBJ2-7, with TRBD2 matching 11 bases. V lost 0 bases, J lost 4 bases, and 8 bases stayed unmatched. The CDR3 has 17 residues. CDR1 is LGHNA and CDR2 is YSLEER in the germline V gene.

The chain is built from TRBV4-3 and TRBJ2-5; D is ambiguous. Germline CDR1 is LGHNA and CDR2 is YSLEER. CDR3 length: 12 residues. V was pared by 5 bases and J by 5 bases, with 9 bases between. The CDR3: CASSGVGETQYF. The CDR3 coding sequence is TGCGCCAGCAGCGGGGTGGGGGAGACCCAGTACTTC.

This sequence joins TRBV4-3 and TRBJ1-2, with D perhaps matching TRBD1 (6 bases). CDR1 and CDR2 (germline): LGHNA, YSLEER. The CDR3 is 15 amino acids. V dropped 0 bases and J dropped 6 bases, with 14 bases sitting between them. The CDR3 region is CASSQEIRGRDGYTF. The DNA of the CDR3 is TGCGCCAGCAGCCAAGAGATCAGGGGTAGGGATGGCTACACCTTC.

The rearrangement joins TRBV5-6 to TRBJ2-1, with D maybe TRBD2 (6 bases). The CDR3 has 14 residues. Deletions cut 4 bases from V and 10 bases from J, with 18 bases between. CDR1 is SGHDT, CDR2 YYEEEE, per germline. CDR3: CASSIGTVLVEQFF. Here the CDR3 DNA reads TGTGCCAGCAGCATAGGGACTGTTCTAGTAGAGCAGTTCTTC. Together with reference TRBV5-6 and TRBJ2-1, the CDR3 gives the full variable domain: DAGVTQSPTHLIKTRGQQVTLRCSPKSGHDTVSWYQQALGQGPQFIFQYYEEEERQRGNFPDRFSGHQFPNYSSELNVNALLLGDSALYLCASSIGTVLVEQFFGPGTRLTVL.

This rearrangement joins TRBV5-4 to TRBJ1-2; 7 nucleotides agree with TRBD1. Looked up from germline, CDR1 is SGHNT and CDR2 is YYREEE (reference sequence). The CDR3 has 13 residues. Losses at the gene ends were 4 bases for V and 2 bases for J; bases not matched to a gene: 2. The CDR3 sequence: CASSPDRNYGYTF. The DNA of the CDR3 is TGTGCCAGCAGCCCGGACAGGAACTATGGCTACACCTTC.

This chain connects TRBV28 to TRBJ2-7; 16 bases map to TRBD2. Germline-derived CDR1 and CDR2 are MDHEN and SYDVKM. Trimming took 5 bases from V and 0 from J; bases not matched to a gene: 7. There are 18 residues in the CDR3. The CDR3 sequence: CASSPGTSGRGSSYEQYF. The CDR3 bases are TGTGCCAGCAGTCCCGGGACTAGCGGGAGGGGTAGCTCCTACGAGCAGTACTTC.

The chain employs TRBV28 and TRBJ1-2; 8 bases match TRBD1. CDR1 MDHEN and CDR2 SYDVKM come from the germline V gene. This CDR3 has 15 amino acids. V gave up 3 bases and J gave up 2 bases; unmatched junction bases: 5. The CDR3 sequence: CASSFGDRPNYGYTF. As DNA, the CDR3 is TGTGCCAGCAGTTTTGGGGACAGGCCGAACTATGGCTACACCTTC.

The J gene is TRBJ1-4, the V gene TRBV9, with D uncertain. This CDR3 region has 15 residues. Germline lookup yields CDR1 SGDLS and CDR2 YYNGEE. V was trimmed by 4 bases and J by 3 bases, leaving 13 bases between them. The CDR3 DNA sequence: TGTGCCAGCAGCTCCCACGGTAGTTCTAATGAAAAACTGTTTTTT. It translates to CASSSHGSSNEKLFF.

The CDR3: CASSGDRAWAGGYTF. CDR3 bases: TGTGCCAGCAGTGGAGACAGGGCTTGGGCGGGTGGCTACACCTTC. This chain uses TRBV2 with TRBJ1-2; 7 nucleotides line up with TRBD1. Germline-derived CDR1 and CDR2 are SNHLY and FYNNEI. V trimming: 4 bases; J trimming: 7 bases; junction bases outside the gene matches: 12. This CDR3 region has 15 residues.

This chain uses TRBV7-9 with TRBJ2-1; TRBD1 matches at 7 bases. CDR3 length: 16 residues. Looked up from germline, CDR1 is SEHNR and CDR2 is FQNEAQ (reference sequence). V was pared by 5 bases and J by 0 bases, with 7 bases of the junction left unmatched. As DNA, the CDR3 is TGTGCCAGCAGCGACACGGGACAGACCTCCTACAATGAGCAGTTCTTC. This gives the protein CASSDTGQTSYNEQFF.